These 10 T cell receptor beta chains were all obtained from the same sample, sequenced in a study of Ad26.COV2.S vaccination and SARS-CoV-2 variants. Regarding treatment: some 20 received Ad26.COV2.S at low or high dose, single or two shots; 5 received placebo; per-sample allocation not given. Sampling took place 63 days after the first vaccine or placebo injection. Repertoires were generated with immunoSEQ multiplex PCR, while TCRdb's copy carries only in-frame clones and drops some. The data show around 320,000 clones, roughly 84% seen once. The sequenced sample was peripheral blood, obtained in a trial of Ad26.COV2.S vaccine versus placebo. The receptors originated from a person between 18 and 65 years old who received the Ad26.COV2.S COVID-19 vaccine or a placebo.

The rearrangement links TRBV19 to TRBJ2-1; D unclear. Germline V lookup: CDR1 LNHDA, CDR2 SQIVND (reference sequence). V lost 3 bases, J lost 0 bases, and 9 bases lay in between. The CDR3 has 15 residues. In DNA, the CDR3 is TGTGCCAGTAGTATCGGGTGGCTCTCCTACAATGAGCAGTTCTTC. It yields the protein CASSIGWLSYNEQFF. The complete variable domain, with remaining parts taken from reference TRBV19 and TRBJ2-1, reads DGGITQSPKYLFRKEGQNVTLSCEQNLNHDAMYWYRQDPGQGLRLIYYSQIVNDFQKGDIAEGYSVSREKKESFPLTVTSAQKNPTAFYLCASSIGWLSYNEQFFGPGTRLTVL.

The V and J genes are TRBV30 and TRBJ2-3; no clear D. Trimming pared 0 bases from V and 3 bases from J, leaving 16 bases between. Germline V gene lookup returns CDR1 GTSNPN and CDR2 SVGIG (reference sequence). The CDR3 length is 16 residues. In DNA form, the CDR3 reads TGTGCCTGGAGTGTAAAGGCAGCCCACGGGACAGATACGCAGTATTTT. This codes for CAWSVKAAHGTDTQYF.

The V gene is TRBV7-9, the J gene TRBJ2-2; 11 positions match TRBD1. V gave up 4 bases and J gave up 3 bases; unmatched junction bases: 4. Germline V gives CDR1 SEHNR, CDR2 FQNEAQ (reference sequence). CDR3 length: 16 amino acids. CDR3 nucleotide sequence: TGTGCCAGCAGCTCTAAGGACAGGGGGCACACCGGGGAGCTGTTTTTT. The encoded protein is CASSSKDRGHTGELFF.

V usage is TRBV12-3 or TRBV12-4 and J usage is TRBJ2-1, with D perhaps matching TRBD2 (5 bases). With 6 bases removed from V and 8 bases from J, the gap between germline ends came to 11 bases. This CDR3 has 12 amino acids. CDR3 DNA: TGTGCCAGCAGATACCTAGCCGATGAGCAGTTCTTC. Translated: CASRYLADEQFF.

As to this clone: Other DNA sequences of this sample code for an identical CDR3. The chain uses TRBV19 and TRBJ2-5; D call uncertain. V was pared by 6 bases and J by 1 base, with 9 bases between. The V gene's germline CDR1 is LNHDA and CDR2 SQIVND (reference sequence). This CDR3 has 13 residues. DNA for the CDR3: TGTGCCAGTAGCCCCCCCGGCCAAGAGACCCAGTACTTC. This sequence encodes CASSPPGQETQYF.

This chain joins TRBV27 and TRBJ2-1, with 12 bases identical to TRBD2. V lost 6 bases to trimming and J lost 6 bases; unmatched junction nucleotides: 6. This CDR3 is 15 amino acids long. CDR1 is MNHEY and CDR2 is SMNVEV in the germline V gene (reference sequence). The chain's CDR3 is CASSPSGGAFNEQFF. CDR3 nucleotides: TGTGCCAGCAGCCCTAGCGGGGGGGCGTTCAATGAGCAGTTCTTC.

The rearrangement joins TRBV5-6 to TRBJ1-1; 12 nucleotides match TRBD1. Looked up from germline, CDR1 is SGHDT and CDR2 is YYEEEE. The CDR3 has 14 amino acids. J was trimmed by 8 bases and V by 4 bases; bases with no gene match: 6. Here the CDR3 reads CASSRSGQGAEAFF. The CDR3 nucleotides are TGTGCCAGCAGCAGATCGGGACAGGGGGCAGAAGCTTTCTTT.

V usage is TRBV19 and J usage is TRBJ1-5, with 7 bases that match TRBD1. The length of the CDR3 is 15 residues. The germline V gene has CDR1 LNHDA and CDR2 SQIVND (reference sequence). V was clipped by 6 bases and J by 2 bases; unmatched bases: 7. The CDR3 here is CASSLGQVGNQPQHF. DNA of the CDR3: TGTGCCAGTAGCCTTGGACAGGTTGGCAATCAGCCCCAGCATTTT.

The gene calls are TRBV3-1 (or the pseudogene TRBV3-2) and TRBJ2-7; a weak D match, TRBD1 (6 bases). With 3 bases removed from V and 1 base from J, the gap between germline ends came to 10 bases. Germline-derived CDR1 and CDR2 are LGHDT and YNNKEL (reference sequence). The CDR3 has 14 amino acids. CDR3 sequence: CASSQVRGSYEQYF. For the CDR3, the DNA is TGTGCCAGCAGCCAGGTCAGGGGATCCTACGAGCAGTACTTC.

This clone came up once. CDR3 sequence (DNA): TGCGCCAGCAGGCCGGCAGGGAACTACGAGCAGTACTTC. It yields the protein CASRPAGNYEQYF. The V call is TRBV5-1, the J call TRBJ2-7; the D gene is possibly TRBD1 (5 bases). Germline CDR1 reads SGHRS; CDR2 reads YFSETQ. This CDR3 contains 13 residues. V was pared by 5 bases and J by 3 bases, with 12 bases between.